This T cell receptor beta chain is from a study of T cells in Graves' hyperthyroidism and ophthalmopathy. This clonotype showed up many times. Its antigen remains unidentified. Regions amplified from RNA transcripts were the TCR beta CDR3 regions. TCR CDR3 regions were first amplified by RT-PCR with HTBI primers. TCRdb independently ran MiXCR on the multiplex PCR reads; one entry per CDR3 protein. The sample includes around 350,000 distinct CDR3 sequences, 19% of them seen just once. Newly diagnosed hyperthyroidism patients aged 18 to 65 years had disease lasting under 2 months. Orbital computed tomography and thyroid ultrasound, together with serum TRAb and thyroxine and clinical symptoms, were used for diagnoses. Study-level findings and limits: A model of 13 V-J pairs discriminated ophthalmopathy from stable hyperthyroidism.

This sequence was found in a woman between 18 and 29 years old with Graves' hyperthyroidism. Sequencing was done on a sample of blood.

The CDR3 DNA is TGTGCCAGCAGTGGGCCCGGGGGAAATCAGCCCCAGCATTTT. Translated, it gives CASSGPGGNQPQHF. V usage is TRBV2 and J usage is TRBJ1-5; perhaps TRBD1 as D (5 bases). The CDR3 extends over 14 amino acids. The V gene lost 4 bases and the J gene lost 4 bases, with 11 bases spanning the gap. Germline loops: CDR1 SNHLY, CDR2 FYNNEI.